This T cell receptor (beta chain) was sequenced for a study of cytomegalovirus exposure and HLA in healthy donors. As for the study in general: Around 78 million unique TCRs, all from HLA-typed donors, were included in an early release of the data.

As to this clone: Its antigen is unidentified.

V was clipped by 2 bases and J by 6 bases, with 9 bases between them. Germline V gives CDR1 MDHEN, CDR2 SYDVKM. The CDR3 is 13 residues long. PCR was performed using 60 Vbeta and 13 Jbeta primers. Libraries were prepared by immunoSEQ multiplex PCR; TCRdb keeps only in-frame clonotypes and omits some of them. The data hold 90,000 to 120,000 clones, with about 75% observed a single time. Study-wide points: Some V segments (TRBV6-2 and TRBV6-3 among them) were excluded as indistinguishable. Follow-up analysis seemed to connect common viral pathogens with several of the most significant clusters identified. There were reportedly fewer N-insertions in an Asian-associated ancestry cluster than the roughly 670-donor mean, in a later analysis.

The receptor was isolated from a woman aged 18 to 35 in good health and CMV-seropositive. The rearrangement links TRBV28 to TRBJ2-3; D uncertain. The sequencing input was PBMCs. Here the CDR3 reads CASSLGSMDTQYF. In DNA form, the CDR3 reads TGTGCCAGCAGTTTAGGCTCGATGGATACGCAGTATTTT.